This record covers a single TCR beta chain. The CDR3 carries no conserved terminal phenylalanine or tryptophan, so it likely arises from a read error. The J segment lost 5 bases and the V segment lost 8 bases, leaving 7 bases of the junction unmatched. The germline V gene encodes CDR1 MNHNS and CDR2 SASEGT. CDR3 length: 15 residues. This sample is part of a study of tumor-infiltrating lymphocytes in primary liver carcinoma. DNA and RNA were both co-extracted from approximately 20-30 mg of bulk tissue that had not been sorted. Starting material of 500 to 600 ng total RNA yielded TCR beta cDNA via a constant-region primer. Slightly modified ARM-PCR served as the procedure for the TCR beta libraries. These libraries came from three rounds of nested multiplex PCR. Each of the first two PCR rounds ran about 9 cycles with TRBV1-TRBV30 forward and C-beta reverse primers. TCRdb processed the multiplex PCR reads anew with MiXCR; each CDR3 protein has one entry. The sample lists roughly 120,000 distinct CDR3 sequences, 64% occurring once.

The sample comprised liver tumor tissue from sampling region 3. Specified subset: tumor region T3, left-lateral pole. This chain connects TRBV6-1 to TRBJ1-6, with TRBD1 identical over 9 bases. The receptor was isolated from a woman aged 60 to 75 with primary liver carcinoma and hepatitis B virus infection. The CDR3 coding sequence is TGTGCCAGCGGGATACAGGGGGCGGATAATTCACCCCTCCACTCT. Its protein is CASGIQGADNSPLHS.